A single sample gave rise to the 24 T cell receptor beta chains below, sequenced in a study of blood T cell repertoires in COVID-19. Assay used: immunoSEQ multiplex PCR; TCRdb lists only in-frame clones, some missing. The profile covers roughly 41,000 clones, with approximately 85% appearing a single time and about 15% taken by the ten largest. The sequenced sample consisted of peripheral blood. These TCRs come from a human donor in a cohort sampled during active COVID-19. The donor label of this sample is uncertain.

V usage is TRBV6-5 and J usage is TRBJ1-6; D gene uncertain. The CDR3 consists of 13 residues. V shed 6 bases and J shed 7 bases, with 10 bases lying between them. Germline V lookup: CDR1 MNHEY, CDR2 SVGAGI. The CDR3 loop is CASSLRENSPLHF. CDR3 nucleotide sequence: TGTGCCAGCAGCCTGCGCGAAAATTCACCCCTCCACTTT.

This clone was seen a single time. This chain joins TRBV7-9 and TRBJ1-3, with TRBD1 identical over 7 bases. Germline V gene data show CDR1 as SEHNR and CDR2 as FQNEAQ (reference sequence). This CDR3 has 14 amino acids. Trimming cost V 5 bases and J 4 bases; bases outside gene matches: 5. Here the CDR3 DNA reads TGTGCCAGCAGCAATACAGGGGCCGGAAACACCATATATTTT. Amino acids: CASSNTGAGNTIYF.

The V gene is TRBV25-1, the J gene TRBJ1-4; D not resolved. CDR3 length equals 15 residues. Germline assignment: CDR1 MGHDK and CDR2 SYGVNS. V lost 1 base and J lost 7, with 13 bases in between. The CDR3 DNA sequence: TGTGCCAGCAGTGAATCGCTGGGTCTAGGTGAAAAACTGTTTTTT. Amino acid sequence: CASSESLGLGEKLFF.

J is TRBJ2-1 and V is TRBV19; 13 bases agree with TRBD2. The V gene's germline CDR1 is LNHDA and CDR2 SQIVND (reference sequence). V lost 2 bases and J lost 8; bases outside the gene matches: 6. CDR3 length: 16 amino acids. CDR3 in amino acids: CASSIMGLAGIDEQFF. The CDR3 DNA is TGTGCCAGTAGTATAATGGGACTAGCGGGGATCGATGAGCAGTTCTTC.

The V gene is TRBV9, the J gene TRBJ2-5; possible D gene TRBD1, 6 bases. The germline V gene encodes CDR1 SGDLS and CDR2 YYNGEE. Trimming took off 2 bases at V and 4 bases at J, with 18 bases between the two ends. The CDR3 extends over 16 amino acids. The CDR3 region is CASSVQVGAPGETQYF. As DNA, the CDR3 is TGTGCCAGCAGCGTCCAGGTGGGGGCCCCAGGAGAGACCCAGTACTTC.

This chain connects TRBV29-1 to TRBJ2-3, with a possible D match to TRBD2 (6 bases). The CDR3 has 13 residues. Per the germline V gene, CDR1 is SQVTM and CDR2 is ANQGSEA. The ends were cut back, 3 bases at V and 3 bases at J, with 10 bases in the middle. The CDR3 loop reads CSVEGSGTDTQYF. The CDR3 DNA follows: TGCAGCGTTGAGGGTAGCGGAACAGATACGCAGTATTTT.

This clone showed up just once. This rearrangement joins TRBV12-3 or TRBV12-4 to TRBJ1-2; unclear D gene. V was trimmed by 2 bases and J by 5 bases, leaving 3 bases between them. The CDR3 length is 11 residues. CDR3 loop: CASSLQYGYTF. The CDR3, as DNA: TGTGCCAGCAGTTTACAATATGGCTACACCTTC.

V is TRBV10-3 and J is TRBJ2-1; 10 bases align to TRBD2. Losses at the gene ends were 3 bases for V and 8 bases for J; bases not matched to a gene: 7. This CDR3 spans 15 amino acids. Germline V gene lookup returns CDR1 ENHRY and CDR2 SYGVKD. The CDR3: CAISDERGGRHEQFF. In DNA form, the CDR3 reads TGTGCCATCAGTGACGAGCGGGGGGGCCGTCATGAGCAGTTCTTC.

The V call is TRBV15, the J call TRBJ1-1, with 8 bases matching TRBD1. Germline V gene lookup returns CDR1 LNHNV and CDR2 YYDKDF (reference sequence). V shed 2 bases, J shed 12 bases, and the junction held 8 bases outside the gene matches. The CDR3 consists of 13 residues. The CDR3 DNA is TGTGCCACCAGCAGAAATCGACAGGGGATGACTTTCTTT. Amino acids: CATSRNRQGMTFF.

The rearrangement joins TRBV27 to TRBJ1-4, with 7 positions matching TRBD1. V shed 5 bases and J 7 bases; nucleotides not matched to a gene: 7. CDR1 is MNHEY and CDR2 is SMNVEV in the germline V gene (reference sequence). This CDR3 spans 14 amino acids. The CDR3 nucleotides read TGTGCCAGCAGTCCAGGGGGTTTGAGTGAAAAACTGTTTTTT. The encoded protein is CASSPGGLSEKLFF.

This CDR3 is CASRGMGGRAPEAFF. CDR3 coding DNA: TGTGCCAGCAGGGGAATGGGTGGCAGGGCCCCTGAAGCTTTCTTT. The chain joins TRBV7-2 to TRBJ1-1, with a possible D match to TRBD1 (5 bases). Germline V CDR1 and CDR2: SGHTA, FQGNSA. The CDR3 contains 15 residues. V was shortened by 6 bases and J by 6 bases, with 20 bases between the two germline ends.

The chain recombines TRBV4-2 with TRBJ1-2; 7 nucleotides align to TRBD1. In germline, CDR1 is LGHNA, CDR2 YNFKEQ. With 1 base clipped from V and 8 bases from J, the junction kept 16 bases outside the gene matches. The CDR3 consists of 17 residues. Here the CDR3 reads CASSQGAEGAFIYGYTF. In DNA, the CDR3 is TGTGCCAGCAGCCAAGGGGCCGAGGGGGCGTTTATCTACGGCTACACCTTC.

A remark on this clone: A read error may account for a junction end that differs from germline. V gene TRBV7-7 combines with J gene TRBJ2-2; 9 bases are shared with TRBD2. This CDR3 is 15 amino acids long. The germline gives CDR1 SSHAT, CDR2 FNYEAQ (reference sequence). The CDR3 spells CASSSSLAGTGELFF. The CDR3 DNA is TGTGCTAGCAGCTCCTCGCTAGCGGGGACCGGGGAGCTGTTTTTT.

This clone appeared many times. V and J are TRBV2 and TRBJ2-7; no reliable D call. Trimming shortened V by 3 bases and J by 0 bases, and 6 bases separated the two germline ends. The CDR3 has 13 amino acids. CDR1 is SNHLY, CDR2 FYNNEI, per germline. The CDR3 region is CASSERSSYEQYF. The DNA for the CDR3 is TGTGCCAGCAGTGAGAGAAGCTCCTACGAGCAGTACTTC.

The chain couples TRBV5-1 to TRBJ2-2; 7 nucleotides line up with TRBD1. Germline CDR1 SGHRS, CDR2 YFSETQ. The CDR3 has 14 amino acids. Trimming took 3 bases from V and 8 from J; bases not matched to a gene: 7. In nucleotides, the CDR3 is TGCGCCAGCAGCTATCGTCCGGGACAGGGGGAGCTGTTTTTT. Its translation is CASSYRPGQGELFF.

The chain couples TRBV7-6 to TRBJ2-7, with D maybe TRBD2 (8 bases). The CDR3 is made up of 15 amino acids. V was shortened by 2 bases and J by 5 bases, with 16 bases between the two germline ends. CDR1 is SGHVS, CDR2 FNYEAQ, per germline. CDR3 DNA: TGTGCCAGCAGCTTAACGGGAGGGGGCCGGAACGAGCAGTACTTC. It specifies CASSLTGGGRNEQYF.

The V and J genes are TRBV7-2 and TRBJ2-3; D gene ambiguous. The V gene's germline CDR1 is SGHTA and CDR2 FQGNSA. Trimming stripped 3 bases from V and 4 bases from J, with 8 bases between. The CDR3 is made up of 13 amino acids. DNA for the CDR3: TGTGCCAGCAGCTTCGGTGCGGCAGATACGCAGTATTTT. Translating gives CASSFGAADTQYF.

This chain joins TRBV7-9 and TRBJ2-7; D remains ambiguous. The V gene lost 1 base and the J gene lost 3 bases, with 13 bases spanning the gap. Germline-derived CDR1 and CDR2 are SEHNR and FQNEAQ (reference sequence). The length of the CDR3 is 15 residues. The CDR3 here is CASSLGKPLGYEQYF. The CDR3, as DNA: TGTGCCAGCAGCTTAGGTAAACCCCTCGGCTACGAGCAGTACTTC.

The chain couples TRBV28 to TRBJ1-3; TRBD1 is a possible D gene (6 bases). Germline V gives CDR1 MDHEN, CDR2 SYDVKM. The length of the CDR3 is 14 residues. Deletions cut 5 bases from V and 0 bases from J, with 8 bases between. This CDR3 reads CASSTRGSGNTIYF. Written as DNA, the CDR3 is TGTGCCAGCAGTACCAGGGGCTCTGGAAACACCATATATTTT.

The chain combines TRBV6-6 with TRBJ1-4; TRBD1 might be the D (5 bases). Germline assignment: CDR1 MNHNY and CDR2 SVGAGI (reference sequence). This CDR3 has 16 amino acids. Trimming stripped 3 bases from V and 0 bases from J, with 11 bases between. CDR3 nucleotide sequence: TGTGCCAGCAGTTATGGGGGGTGGACAACTAATGAAAAACTGTTTTTT. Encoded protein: CASSYGGWTTNEKLFF.

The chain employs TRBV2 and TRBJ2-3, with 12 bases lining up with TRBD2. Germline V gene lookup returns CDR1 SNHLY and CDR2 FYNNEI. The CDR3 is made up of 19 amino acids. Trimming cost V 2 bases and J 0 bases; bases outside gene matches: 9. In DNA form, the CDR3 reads TGTGCCAGCAGTGAACTAGTCGCTAGCGGGGGGGTCAGCACAGATACGCAGTATTTT. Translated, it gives CASSELVASGGVSTDTQYF.

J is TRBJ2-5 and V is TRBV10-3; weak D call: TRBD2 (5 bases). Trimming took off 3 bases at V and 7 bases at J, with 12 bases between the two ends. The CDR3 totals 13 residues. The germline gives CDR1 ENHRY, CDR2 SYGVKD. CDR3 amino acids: CAISDSRGRTQYF. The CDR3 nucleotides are TGTGCCATCAGTGACTCCCGCGGGCGGACCCAGTACTTC.

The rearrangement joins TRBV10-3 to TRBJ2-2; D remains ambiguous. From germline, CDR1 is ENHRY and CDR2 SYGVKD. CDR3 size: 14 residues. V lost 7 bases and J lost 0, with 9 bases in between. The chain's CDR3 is CAITQDTNTGELFF. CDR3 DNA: TGTGCCATCACCCAGGATACGAACACCGGGGAGCTGTTTTTT.

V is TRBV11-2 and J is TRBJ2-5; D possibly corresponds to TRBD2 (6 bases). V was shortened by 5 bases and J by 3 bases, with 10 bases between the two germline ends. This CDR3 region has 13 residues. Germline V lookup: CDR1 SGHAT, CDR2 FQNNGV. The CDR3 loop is CASSLGGKETQYF. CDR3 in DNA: TGTGCCAGCAGCCTCGGGGGTAAAGAGACCCAGTACTTC.